The sequence of this TCR beta chain was determined in a study of blood T cell repertoires in COVID-19. Study context: PBMCs, B-cell-depleted T cells, or T cells provided the cDNA or gDNA that made up the material.

Measured with immunoSEQ multiplex PCR; TCRdb has only the in-frame clones, and not every one. The sample records roughly 240,000 clones, around 87% being singletons. Trimming took 3 bases from V and 8 from J, leaving 17 bases between them. From germline, CDR1 is MRHNA and CDR2 SNTAGT. The CDR3 has 16 amino acids. The sample holds a few counts of this clone. The sequenced sample was peripheral blood. The chain employs TRBV6-4 and TRBJ1-6; the D is unclear. This TCR was sampled from a man between 18 and 29 years old with active or convalescent COVID-19. DNA for the CDR3: TGTGCCAGCAGTGAATACCAGTACCAGGAACATTCACCCCTCCACTTT. Its protein is CASSEYQYQEHSPLHF.